Below are 30 T cell receptor beta chains sequenced from a single sample in a study of CD4+ T cells in melanoma. Data came from immunoSEQ multiplex PCR; TCRdb stores just in-frame clones and leaves some out. This sample has 50,000 to 60,000 clones, with roughly two thirds found just once. Sequences were obtained from tumor tissue. These receptors came from a human donor with melanoma.

This chain connects TRBV9 to TRBJ2-2; no definite D call. The V end lost 6 bases, the J end lost 1 base, and 10 bases lay between the germline ends. CDR3 length: 14 amino acids. Germline V gene data show CDR1 as SGDLS and CDR2 as YYNGEE. CDR3 nucleotides: TGTGCCAGCAAAAGGACGGGGAACACCGGGGAGCTGTTTTTT. Its translation is CASKRTGNTGELFF.

This clone was counted between two and nine times. The J gene is TRBJ1-4, the V gene TRBV27; D perhaps matches TRBD1 (5 bases). Germline assignment: CDR1 MNHEY and CDR2 SMNVEV (reference sequence). This CDR3 contains 15 residues. The ends were cut back, 5 bases at V and 8 bases at J, with 18 bases in the middle. CDR3 protein: CASSGLGTWEEKLFF. Written as DNA, the CDR3 is TGTGCCAGCAGTGGCCTTGGGACCTGGGAAGAAAAACTGTTTTTT.

The V gene is TRBV7-2, the J gene TRBJ2-7; D is perhaps TRBD1 (5 bases). The CDR3 totals 14 residues. Trimming removed 3 bases at V and 2 bases at J, with 11 bases between. Germline values: CDR1 SGHTA, CDR2 FQGNSA. The CDR3 is CASSFGTRAYEQYF. The CDR3 coding sequence is TGTGCCAGCAGCTTCGGAACCAGGGCCTACGAGCAGTACTTC.

This clone was seen ten or more times. The chain carries TRBV21-1 and TRBJ1-1; the table's D call of TRBD1 was not tested on the DNA. TRBV21-1 is marked as a pseudogene. This CDR3 spans 14 amino acids. The chain's CDR3 is CASSPQRQYTEAFF. The CDR3 coding sequence is TGTGCCAGCAGCCCCCAAAGACAGTACACTGAAGCTTTCTTT.

The CDR3 coding sequence is TGTGCCAGCAGCAGGCACATCTTTACTGAAGCTTTCTTT. Amino acids: CASSRHIFTEAFF. The chain combines TRBV11-2 with TRBJ1-1; D gene ambiguous. The V gene lost 5 bases and the J gene lost 5 bases, with 12 bases spanning the gap. The CDR3 totals 13 residues. CDR1 is SGHAT, CDR2 FQNNGV, per germline.

By share, this clone counts as medium-sized. CDR3 loop: CASSPGFGTNEKLFF. The CDR3 nucleotides are TGTGCCAGCAGCCCAGGGTTTGGGACTAATGAAAAACTGTTTTTT. The rearrangement links TRBV27 to TRBJ1-4; perhaps TRBD1 as D (5 bases). The CDR3 has 15 amino acids. V was pared by 6 bases and J by 2 bases, with 13 bases between. The germline gives CDR1 MNHEY, CDR2 SMNVEV (reference sequence).

The rearrangement uses TRBV29-1 and TRBJ2-3; 10 nucleotides agree with TRBD2. The CDR3 totals 17 residues. With V trimmed by 5 bases and J by 3 bases, 14 bases remained unmatched. CDR1 is SQVTM, CDR2 ANQGSEA, per germline. Written as DNA, the CDR3 is TGCAGCGTTCGCGGAGTAGCGGGGGGCCCTGGGACAGATACGCAGTATTTT. Translation: CSVRGVAGGPGTDTQYF.

On this clone itself: This sample includes further DNA sequences coding for the same CDR3. The V call is TRBV4-2, the J call TRBJ1-1; D not certain. Trimming stripped 3 bases from V and 1 base from J, with 3 bases between. This CDR3 comprises 12 residues. The germline gives CDR1 LGHNA, CDR2 YNFKEQ. DNA of the CDR3: TGTGCCAGCAGCCATGGGAACACTGAAGCTTTCTTT. Translation: CASSHGNTEAFF.

The CDR3 DNA is TGTGCCTGGAGTCTGCCGAACCTCCGGGACAGTAATCAGTACTTC. Translated, it gives CAWSLPNLRDSNQYF. The rearrangement uses TRBV30 and TRBJ2-4; 7 bases align to TRBD1. The ends lost 2 bases at V and 12 bases at J; junction bases unmatched: 16. Germline-derived CDR1 and CDR2 are GTSNPN and SVGIG (reference sequence). This CDR3 has 15 amino acids.

This sequence joins TRBV9 and TRBJ2-4; D possibly corresponds to TRBD2 (6 bases). The CDR3 length is 17 residues. Trimming took off 2 bases at V and 8 bases at J, with 23 bases between the two ends. Looked up from germline, CDR1 is SGDLS and CDR2 is YYNGEE. The CDR3 sequence: CASSVPIVGPGGDIQYF. CDR3 sequence (DNA): TGTGCCAGCAGCGTTCCCATAGTAGGACCCGGAGGGGACATTCAGTACTTC.

The rearrangement links TRBV5-4 to TRBJ1-2; 7 positions agree with TRBD1. Germline CDR1 SGHNT, CDR2 YYREEE (reference sequence). The CDR3 totals 14 residues. V trimming: 5 bases; J trimming: 6 bases; junction bases outside the gene matches: 10. CDR3 protein: CASRLKGAGDGYTF. CDR3 coding DNA: TGTGCCAGCAGATTAAAGGGGGCAGGGGATGGCTACACCTTC.

The table lists this clone with a few counts. This sequence joins TRBV5-1 and TRBJ2-7, with 9 nucleotides matching TRBD2. The V gene end was trimmed by 4 bases and the J gene end by 9 bases; junction bases not matched to a gene: 17. Germline V gene data show CDR1 as SGHRS and CDR2 as YFSETQ. The CDR3 has 16 residues. CDR3 DNA: TGCGCCAGCAGCCCAGAACCGGGACTAGCAACTCGGGGGCAGTACTTC. Protein: CASSPEPGLATRGQYF.

The genes are TRBV4-3 and TRBJ1-1; no definite D call. The CDR3 totals 15 residues. Per the germline V gene, CDR1 is LGHNA and CDR2 is YSLEER. V was shortened by 4 bases and J by 1 base, with 13 bases between the two germline ends. CDR3 region: CASSRSGPTNTEAFF. The DNA for the CDR3 is TGCGCCAGCAGCCGATCCGGGCCGACGAACACTGAAGCTTTCTTT.

This chain uses TRBV30 with TRBJ2-7; 7 nucleotides line up with TRBD2. The CDR3 has 15 amino acids. With V trimmed by 2 bases and J by 3 bases, 10 bases remained unmatched. CDR1 GTSNPN and CDR2 SVGIG come from the germline V gene (reference sequence). The CDR3 DNA reads as TGTGCCTGGAGTACTAGAGGACTAGGGGTCTACGAGCAGTACTTC. This sequence encodes CAWSTRGLGVYEQYF.

This sequence joins TRBV25-1 and TRBJ1-1, with a tentative D call TRBD1 (5 bases). The germline V and J ends were trimmed by 7 bases and 8 bases, with 23 bases remaining between them. This CDR3 spans 15 amino acids. The germline V gene has CDR1 MGHDK and CDR2 SYGVNS. DNA for the CDR3: TGTGCCAGCATCCACCACGGGGGAGAGGGTAGGGAAGCTTTCTTT. Its translation: CASIHHGGEGREAFF. The full variable domain, with the rest looked up from reference TRBV25-1 and TRBJ1-1, is EADIYQTPRYLVIGTGKKITLECSQTMGHDKMYWYQQDPGMELHLIHYSYGVNSTEKGDLSSESTVSRIRTEHFPLTLESARPSHTSQYLCASIHHGGEGREAFFGQGTRLTVV.

The chain combines TRBV7-9 with TRBJ1-6, with TRBD1 as a possible D gene (6 bases). Germline CDR1 and CDR2: SEHNR and FQNEAQ (reference sequence). The V and J ends lost 5 bases and 8 bases respectively, with 13 bases between them. This CDR3 has 14 residues. DNA for the CDR3: TGTGCCAGCAGCCCTCCAGGGGCGGATTCACCCCTCCACTTT. This codes for CASSPPGADSPLHF.

The V gene is TRBV5-6, the J gene TRBJ1-2; possibly TRBD1 for D (5 bases). Germline CDR1 and CDR2: SGHDT and YYEEEE. CDR3 length: 13 amino acids. Between the trimmed V and J ends, which lost 6 bases and 8 bases, there was a span of 17 bases. Written as DNA, the CDR3 is TGTGCCAGCATGGGACCCTACGGGGTGGGCTACACCTTC. It is translated as CASMGPYGVGYTF.

CDR3 residues: CASSGQRQQPQHF. The CDR3 bases are TGTGCCAGCAGCGGACAGAGACAACAGCCCCAGCATTTT. V is TRBV7-8 and J is TRBJ1-5, with a weak D call TRBD1 (6 bases). The CDR3 is made up of 13 amino acids. V lost 5 bases, J lost 7 bases, and 12 bases lay in between. In germline, CDR1 is SGHVS, CDR2 FQNEAQ.

The rearrangement links TRBV27 to TRBJ2-7; 7 bases are a match to TRBD1. After removal of 6 bases from V and 2 bases from J, the junction contained 7 bases not matched to a gene. The CDR3 spans 14 residues. Germline V gene sequence: CDR1 MNHEY, CDR2 SMNVEV (reference sequence). The CDR3: CASSPDRSTYEQYF. CDR3 bases: TGTGCCAGCAGCCCGGACAGGAGCACCTACGAGCAGTACTTC.

The CDR3 nucleotides read TGCGCCAGCAGCTTGACGGCAGGGGGCCTCACTGAAGCTTTCTTT. Translating it yields CASSLTAGGLTEAFF. V is TRBV5-1 and J is TRBJ1-1; 8 bases line up with TRBD1. The CDR3 has 15 amino acids. The J segment lost 4 bases and the V segment lost 1 base, leaving 6 bases of the junction unmatched. Germline CDR1 SGHRS, CDR2 YFSETQ.

This clone has only a few counts. The V gene is TRBV6-5, the J gene TRBJ2-5, with D perhaps matching TRBD1 (5 bases). The germline CDR1 and CDR2 sequences are MNHEY and SVGAGI. The CDR3 has 15 amino acids. V lost 5 bases, J lost 4 bases, and 17 bases lay in between. CDR3 bases: TGTGCCAGCAGTCCCATTGGACATAACAGAGAGACCCAGTACTTC. Translated: CASSPIGHNRETQYF.

V gene TRBV6-1 combines with J gene TRBJ2-7; D gene ambiguous. Germline V lookup: CDR1 MNHNS, CDR2 SASEGT. CDR3 length: 11 residues. Between the trimmed V and J ends, which lost 8 bases and 9 bases, there was a span of 14 bases. The CDR3 region is CASSGLQGQYF. Here the CDR3 DNA reads TGTGCCAGCTCCGGGCTCCAAGGGCAGTACTTC.

Points on this clone: A far larger clone is off by one base, so a read error is likely. Additional DNA sequences in this sample encode the identical CDR3. This chain connects TRBV7-9 to TRBJ1-1; D remains unclear. The CDR3 spans 13 residues. V gave up 2 bases and J gave up 2 bases, with 6 bases separating them. Germline CDR1 SEHNR, CDR2 FQNEAQ (reference sequence). The chain's CDR3 is CASSLTVNTEAFF. CDR3 nucleotide sequence: TGTGCCAGCAGCTTAACAGTCAACACTGAAGCTTTCTTT. Variable domain in full (rest from reference TRBV7-9 and TRBJ1-1): DTGVSQNPRHKITKRGQNVTFRCDPISEHNRLYWYRQTLGQGPEFLTYFQNEAQLEKSRLLSDRFSAERPKGSFSTLEIQRTEQGDSAMYLCASSLTVNTEAFFGQGTRLTVV.

This clone was observed a handful of times. CDR3 DNA: TGTGCCAGCAGATTAGGTGCAGGGGGGAACACTGAAGCTTTCTTT. Protein product: CASRLGAGGNTEAFF. The chain is built from TRBV27 and TRBJ1-1; TRBD1 matches at 7 bases. CDR3 size: 15 residues. Germline trimming cut 6 bases from V and 1 base from J; bases unmatched to any gene: 8. Germline CDR1 reads MNHEY; CDR2 reads SMNVEV (reference sequence).

This chain uses TRBV9 with TRBJ2-5; 11 bases map to TRBD2. The germline V gene encodes CDR1 SGDLS and CDR2 YYNGEE. The ends lost 0 bases at V and 2 bases at J; junction bases unmatched: 3. The CDR3 covers 16 residues. This CDR3 reads CASSVGASGGQETQYF. The CDR3 DNA follows: TGTGCCAGCAGCGTAGGGGCTAGCGGGGGGCAAGAGACCCAGTACTTC.

This rearrangement joins TRBV18 to TRBJ2-2; TRBD1 matches at 7 bases. From germline, CDR1 is KGHSH and CDR2 LQKENI. With V trimmed by 6 bases and J by 6 bases, 7 bases remained unmatched. This CDR3 is 14 amino acids long. The CDR3 here is CASSDRQGPGELFF. DNA of the CDR3: TGTGCCAGCTCGGATCGACAGGGCCCCGGGGAGCTGTTTTTT.

This clone was observed a few times. The chain uses TRBV7-9 and TRBJ1-2, with a possible D match to TRBD1 (6 bases). This CDR3 contains 13 residues. Trimming removed 7 bases from V and 7 bases from J, with 16 bases in between. CDR1 SEHNR and CDR2 FQNEAQ come from the germline V gene (reference sequence). The CDR3: CASTSSGASGYTF. The CDR3 bases are TGTGCCAGCACCTCATCGGGGGCGTCTGGCTACACCTTC.

This sequence joins TRBV25-1 and TRBJ2-1; TRBD2 matches at 7 bases. This CDR3 comprises 15 residues. Looked up from germline, CDR1 is MGHDK and CDR2 is SYGVNS. Trimming at V came to 5 bases and at J to 6 bases, leaving 10 bases not matched to a gene. DNA for the CDR3: TGTGCCAGCAGTCTCAGGCTAGCGGAGACCAATGAGCAGTTCTTC. Amino acids: CASSLRLAETNEQFF.

The chain is built from TRBV6-5 and TRBJ1-5, with no clear D. The CDR3 loop spans 14 amino acids. V was shortened by 4 bases and J by 5 bases, with 12 bases between the two germline ends. Germline CDR1 reads MNHEY; CDR2 reads SVGAGI. The CDR3 region is CASSFGGVHQPQHF. The CDR3 DNA reads as TGTGCCAGCAGTTTCGGCGGGGTGCATCAGCCCCAGCATTTT.

The chain carries TRBV27 and TRBJ2-7; no clear D. Trimming removed 5 bases at V and 6 bases at J, with 8 bases between. The germline V gene has CDR1 MNHEY and CDR2 SMNVEV (reference sequence). The CDR3 is 11 amino acids. The CDR3 here is CASSEAREQYF. The CDR3 region has the DNA TGTGCCAGCAGTGAAGCGCGCGAGCAGTACTTC.